What follows describes a single T cell receptor beta chain. This sample was taken from a study of CD8 T cells in Susac syndrome. V was cut by 3 bases and J by 2 bases, with 11 bases left in between. Germline V gene lookup returns CDR1 SEHNR and CDR2 FQNEAQ (reference sequence). CDR3 length: 14 residues. The RNA input was roughly 0.45 to 1 ug, and it was reverse transcribed with random hexamers. TCRdb independently ran MiXCR on the immunoSEQ multiplex PCR reads; one entry per CDR3 protein. The sample carries approximately 68,000 distinct CDR3 sequences, over 85% recorded once. Sequencing of TCR beta was undertaken in CD8+ and CD4+ T cells derived from blood. In contrast to the negatively isolated CD8+ and CD4+ T cells, TEMRA cells were FACS-enriched.

This receptor was obtained from a human donor with multiple sclerosis. This chain uses TRBV7-9 with TRBJ2-7; D is ambiguous. The specimen sequenced was CD8+ T cells from PBMCs. The CDR3 spells CASSFTVAPYEQYF. The CDR3 DNA reads TGTGCCAGCAGCTTCACCGTGGCGCCCTACGAGCAGTACTTC.